This T cell receptor (beta chain) was identified during a study of shared clonotypes between healthy human individuals. Study conclusions and caveats: Naive subsets generally exceeded memory subsets in estimated richness.

A remark on this clone: Its antigen is unidentified. Other DNA sequences in this specimen translate into the identical CDR3.

Sorted-subset replicate PCR reactions contained 200 to 250 ng DNA, corresponding to approximately 30,000 T cell genomes. Profiling relied on immunoSEQ multiplex PCR, and the TCRdb table lists in-frame clones only, not all of them. Of roughly 1,500,000 clones in the sample, 95% to 99% are singletons; the top ten hold 0.45%. The ends were cut back, 2 bases at V and 4 bases at J, with 6 bases in the middle. The germline CDR1 and CDR2 sequences are KGHSH and LQKENI. The CDR3 covers 12 residues. This chain connects TRBV18 to TRBJ2-7; D not certain. The TCR was taken from a man between 25 and 39 years old in good health. The sequencing sample was made of naive CD4+ T cells sorted from blood. As for subset: CD45RA+ positively selected. The CDR3 DNA reads TGTGCCAGCTCACCAGGTCGATACGAGCAGTACTTC. Encoded protein: CASSPGRYEQYF. Drawing the rest from reference TRBV18 and TRBJ2-7, the complete variable domain is NAGVMQNPRHLVRRRGQEARLRCSPMKGHSHVYWYRQLPEEGLKFMVYLQKENIIDESGMPKERFSAEFPKEGPSILRIQQVVRGDSAAYFCASSPGRYEQYFGPGTRLTVT.